This T cell receptor beta chain originates from a study of OX40 agonist ivuxolimab in advanced cancers. With respect to this clone: Its specificity is unknown.

Study conclusions and caveats: People who partly responded at 0.1-3.0 mg/kg had some of the least clonal expansion seen. Undetermined was the antigen specificity of the expanded peripheral T cells. Dosing at 0.1 to 3.0 mg/kg was accompanied by clonal expansion of CD4+ and CD8+ blood T cells by week 6.

Germline CDR1 reads MGHDK; CDR2 reads SYGVNS. The V and J ends lost 4 bases and 7 bases, in that order; junction bases with no gene match: 7. The CDR3 is 14 amino acids. Method: immunoSEQ multiplex PCR; TCRdb's copy keeps in-frame clones and lacks some. The table lists 60,000 or so clones, roughly 84% of them singletons. The receptor comes from an adult with an advanced solid tumor such as melanoma, head and neck, liver or kidney cancer. This sequence joins TRBV25-1 and TRBJ2-1; 7 nucleotides line up with TRBD1. Sequencing used CD4+ or CD8+ T cells sorted from blood, obtained in a trial of the OX40 agonist ivuxolimab. CDR3 DNA sequence: TGTGCCAGCAGTGCAGTAGGGACAGTTAATGAGCAGTTCTTC. It encodes CASSAVGTVNEQFF.